This T cell receptor (beta chain) was captured by sequencing in a study of T-cell memory formation after mild COVID-19. Study results and limitations: CD4/CD8 balance held among clones contracting day 15 to 85, and later expanders leaned CD4+.

The CDR3 extends over 12 amino acids. V lost 8 bases, J lost 6 bases, and 6 bases stayed unmatched. From germline, CDR1 is SEHNR and CDR2 FQNEAQ (reference sequence). A single record per CDR3 protein comes from TCRdb applying MiXCR to the 5' RACE reads. The sample contains just under 350,000 distinct CDR3 sequences, over 10% of which appear only once. Note on this clonotype: As yet, its antigen is unknown.

The chain links TRBV7-9 to TRBJ1-1; 7 positions match TRBD1. This receptor was obtained from a man aged 18 to 35 who had mild COVID-19 (a few samples of this study predate the infection). Cell type and time point are not known. Sequencing was performed on PBMCs or a T cell subset sorted from them (not recorded which). The CDR3 coding sequence is TGTGCCAGCCGTCAGGGGGGCCCTGAAGCTTTCTTT. This translates into CASRQGGPEAFF.